The rows below give T cell receptor beta chains drawn from one sample of a study of T cells and Merkel cell carcinoma outcomes. The assay was immunoSEQ multiplex PCR, and TCRdb's table has in-frame clones only and misses some. The profile shows about 15,000 clones, around 86% of them singletons. The sequenced sample consisted of tumor tissue from Merkel cell carcinoma. All receptors come from a human donor with Merkel cell carcinoma. CDR3s include the opening cysteine and the closing phenylalanine or tryptophan. A D gene is named only where the DNA matches it firmly. Some rows mark clone size as missing; the rest say once, few, many or name a class of expanded clone.

TRBD1,TRBV6-1,.,TRBJ1-1,CASSARTGLDTEAFF,TGTGCCAGCAGTGCGCGGACAGGTCTGGACACTGAAGCTTTCTTT
.,TRBV15,.,TRBJ1-3,CATSPWGRESGNTIYF,TGTGCCACCAGCCCATGGGGCAGGGAATCTGGAAACACCATATATTTT
.,TRBV5-1,.,TRBJ2-5,CASSLGQPRETQYF,TGCGCCAGCAGCTTGGGTCAGCCTCGGGAGACCCAGTACTTC
.,TRBV5-1,few,TRBJ2-7,CASSLDVSLYEQYF,TGCGCCAGCAGCTTGGACGTTTCCCTCTACGAGCAGTACTTC
.,TRBV9,.,TRBJ2-1,CASSVGLGTGESGFF,.
.,TRBV5-1,.,TRBJ2-7,CASSLGLTYEQYF,TGCGCCAGCAGCCTTGGGTTGACCTACGAGCAGTACTTC
.,TRBV2,.,TRBJ1-1,CASNRQNTEAFF,TGTGCCAGCAACAGACAGAACACTGAAGCTTTCTTT
.,TRBV29-1,.,TRBJ1-2,CSGELDYGYTF,TGCAGCGGCGAGCTTGACTATGGCTACACCTTC
.,TRBV5-1,.,TRBJ2-5,CASSWTAGVETQYF,TGCGCCAGCAGCTGGACCGCAGGGGTGGAGACCCAGTACTTC
.,TRBV27,.,TRBJ1-1,CASIPQVMNTEAFF,TGTGCCAGCATTCCCCAGGTGATGAACACTGAAGCTTTCTTT
TRBD1,TRBV5-1,.,TRBJ2-7,CASSSRDRAEQYF,TGCGCCAGCAGCTCCCGGGACAGGGCCGAGCAGTACTTC
.,TRBV5-1,.,TRBJ2-3,CASSLTGRRTDTQYF,TGCGCCAGCAGTCTCACAGGGAGGCGGACAGATACGCAGTATTTT
.,TRBV11-2,.,TRBJ1-1,CASGGQWNTEAFF,TGTGCCAGCGGCGGACAGTGGAACACTGAAGCTTTCTTT
.,TRBV6-5,.,TRBJ2-6,CASSFYRGFGANVLTF,TGTGCCAGCAGTTTTTACAGAGGGTTTGGGGCCAACGTCCTGACTTTC
.,TRBV30,.,TRBJ1-4,CASQGSVWNEKLFF,TGTGCCTCTCAGGGGTCGGTCTGGAATGAAAAACTGTTTTTT
.,TRBV15,.,TRBJ2-7,CATSRGGLGYEQYF,TGTGCCACCAGCAGAGGCGGTCTGGGTTACGAGCAGTACTTC
.,TRBV11-2,few,TRBJ2-7,CASSLVREYEQYF,TGTGCCAGCAGCTTAGTAAGGGAGTACGAGCAGTACTTC
.,TRBV12-2,once,TRBJ1-5,CASRLEWSRGNQPQHF,TGTGCAAGTCGCTTAGAATGGTCTAGGGGCAATCAGCCCCAGCATTTT
.,TRBV27,.,TRBJ1-5,CASRANNQPQHF,TGTGCCAGCAGGGCCAACAATCAGCCCCAGCATTTT
.,TRBV5-6,.,TRBJ2-7,CASSLDPDEQYF,TGTGCCAGCAGCTTGGACCCCGACGAGCAGTACTTC
.,TRBV27,.,TRBJ2-5,CASSLGETQYF,TGTGCCAGCAGTTTAGGAGAGACCCAGTACTTC
.,TRBV19,.,TRBJ1-2,CASRPSLGALGGYTF,TGTGCCAGTAGGCCTTCTCTGGGGGCGCTGGGAGGCTACACCTTC
TRBD2,TRBV9,once,TRBJ2-7,CASSVGSGGLEQYF,TGTGCCAGCAGCGTAGGTAGCGGGGGGCTCGAGCAGTACTTC
TRBD2,TRBV5-4,.,TRBJ2-1,CASSGILANEQFF,TGTGCCAGCAGCGGAATACTAGCGAATGAGCAGTTCTTC
TRBD1,TRBV7-8,.,TRBJ1-6,CASSTDRENSPLHF,TGTGCCAGCAGCACGGACAGGGAGAATTCACCCCTCCACTTT
.,TRBV4-2,.,TRBJ1-4,CASSEGDSRGEKLFF,TGTGCCAGCAGCGAAGGGGACTCTCGGGGTGAAAAACTGTTTTTT
TRBD2,TRBV30,.,TRBJ2-3,CAWSPRLAGRTDTQYF,TGTGCCTGGAGTCCTAGATTAGCGGGTCGGACAGATACGCAGTATTTT
TRBD2,TRBV6-8,.,TRBJ2-3,CASSDAGTSGRHTDTQYF,TGTGCCAGCAGTGACGCCGGGACTAGCGGGAGGCACACAGATACGCAGTATTTT
.,TRBV15,.,TRBJ1-2,CATSTDGEYGYTF,TGTGCCACCAGCACCGACGGCGAGTATGGCTACACCTTC
.,TRBV7-3,.,TRBJ1-6,CASSLGQGQDSPLHF,TGTGCCAGCAGCTTAGGCCAGGGGCAGGACTCACCTCTTCACTTT
.,TRBV5-4,.,TRBJ2-1,CASSSALNEQFF,TGTGCCAGCAGCTCCGCGCTAAATGAGCAGTTCTTC
.,TRBV28,.,TRBJ2-7,CASSGRGGFGYEQYF,TGTGCCAGCAGCGGAAGGGGGGGCTTCGGATACGAGCAGTACTTC
.,TRBV7-6,.,TRBJ1-1,CASSLAGNTEAFF,TGTGCCAGCAGCTTAGCAGGGAACACTGAAGCTTTCTTT
TRBD1,TRBV25-1,.,TRBJ2-7,CASSSSGTAEQYF,TGTGCCAGCAGCTCTTCGGGGACAGCCGAGCAGTACTTC
.,TRBV18,.,TRBJ1-6,CASSPSGAENSPLHF,TGTGCCAGCTCACCATCGGGGGCTGAAAATTCACCCCTCCACTTT
.,TRBV7-3,few,TRBJ2-3,CASSPTGLAPTQYF,TGTGCCAGCAGCCCTACCGGCCTAGCGCCTACGCAGTATTTT
.,TRBV5-1,few,TRBJ2-3,CASSSALGAGTDTQYF,TGCGCCAGCAGCTCCGCCTTGGGGGCCGGCACAGATACGCAGTATTTT
.,TRBV7-6,few,TRBJ1-5,CASSLQGMGNQPQHF,TGTGCCAGCAGCTTGCAGGGGATGGGGAATCAGCCCCAGCATTTT
.,TRBV28,.,TRBJ2-5,CASRAGSSQETQYF,TGTGCCAGCAGGGCGGGGTCCAGCCAAGAGACCCAGTACTTC
.,TRBV27,once,TRBJ2-1,CASSQPRGEQFF,TGTGCCAGCAGTCAGCCACGAGGCGAGCAGTTCTTC
TRBD1,TRBV2,.,TRBJ1-4,CTSVNRGFGKLFF,TGTACCAGCGTTAACAGGGGTTTTGGAAAACTGTTTTTT
TRBD1,TRBV7-8,.,TRBJ1-3,CASSTGQGTGNTIYF,TGTGCCAGCAGCACTGGACAGGGGACTGGAAACACCATATATTTT
.,TRBV6-5,.,TRBJ1-1,CASSYTPFDTEAFF,TGTGCCAGCAGTTACACCCCTTTCGACACTGAAGCTTTCTTT
TRBD2,TRBV7-6,.,TRBJ2-7,CASSSASGDSYEQYF,TGTGCCAGCAGCTCCGCTAGCGGGGACTCCTACGAGCAGTACTTC
.,TRBV5-4,once,TRBJ2-1,CASSGGWVSSYNEQFF,TGTGCCAGCAGCGGGGGTTGGGTGAGCTCCTACAATGAGCAGTTCTTC
.,TRBV5-1,.,TRBJ2-3,CASSWSQDTQYF,TGCGCCAGCAGCTGGTCACAGGATACGCAGTATTTT
TRBD1,TRBV11-3,.,TRBJ2-2,CASSSDRDRVGRGELFF,TGTGCCAGCAGCTCGGACCGGGACAGGGTTGGGAGAGGGGAGCTGTTTTTT
.,TRBV28,.,TRBJ1-2,CASRPDSYYGYTF,TGTGCCAGCAGGCCCGATAGCTACTATGGCTACACCTTC
TRBD1,TRBV30,.,TRBJ1-1,CAWRFAGGTSEAFF,TGTGCCTGGAGGTTCGCAGGGGGAACTTCTGAAGCTTTCTTT
.,TRBV28,.,TRBJ1-4,CASSLKGTTNEKLFF,TGTGCCAGCAGTCTAAAAGGGACGACTAATGAAAAACTGTTTTTT
.,TRBV18,once,TRBJ2-1,CASSPARGNEQFF,TGTGCCAGCTCACCAGCCCGGGGTAATGAGCAGTTCTTC
TRBD2,TRBV27,.,TRBJ2-1,CASMTSGGISYNEQFF,TGTGCCAGCATGACTAGCGGGGGGATATCCTACAATGAGCAGTTCTTC
TRBD2,TRBV7-2,.,TRBJ2-7,CASSFGQRGGEQYF,TGTGCCAGCAGCTTTGGGCAGCGGGGTGGCGAGCAGTACTTC
.,TRBV2,.,TRBJ1-4,CASSARGQGQRDNEKLFF,TGTGCCAGCAGCGCCAGAGGGCAGGGGCAGAGGGATAATGAAAAACTGTTTTTT
TRBD1,TRBV9,.,TRBJ2-2,CASSVDGTVITGELFF,TGTGCCAGCAGCGTAGACGGGACAGTTATAACCGGGGAGCTGTTTTTT
.,TRBV29-1,once,TRBJ1-1,CSVARGTENTEAFF,.